This TCR beta chain derives from a study of Ad26.COV2.S vaccination and SARS-CoV-2 variants. The method was immunoSEQ multiplex PCR; TCRdb's version includes in-frame clones alone and lacks a portion of them. The sample lists 300,000 to 400,000 clones, 92% occurring once. Findings of the study overall: Reports say spike-specific CD8+ and CD4+ T cell responses covered substantial breadth after vaccination.

This CDR3 has 14 residues. The germline gives CDR1 SNHLY, CDR2 FYNNEI. V lost 1 base, J lost 8 bases, and 11 bases lay in between. With respect to this clone: What it recognizes is unknown.

Sequenced material: peripheral blood, taken after recovery from COVID-19. This receptor was taken from a human donor who had recovered from COVID-19. This rearrangement joins TRBV2 to TRBJ1-4; a weak D match, TRBD1 (5 bases). The CDR3 sequence: CASSEVGTGEKLFF. For the CDR3, the DNA is TGTGCCAGCAGTGAAGTTGGGACTGGGGAAAAACTGTTTTTT.